Presented here are 2 T cell receptor beta chains from one specimen sequenced in a study of cytotoxic CD8 clonotypes in ibrutinib-treated CLL. Libraries were prepared by immunoSEQ multiplex PCR; TCRdb keeps only in-frame clonotypes and omits some of them. Altogether tens of thousands of clones are present, 80% being singletons, with the ten largest covering 6% to 9%. Here the sequenced sample was PBMCs, taken at disease progression, from a patient treated with ibrutinib. The source of these receptors is a human donor with chronic lymphocytic leukemia.

The chain links TRBV7-7 to TRBJ2-7, with 7 positions matching TRBD2. V lost 1 base to trimming and J lost 2 bases; unmatched junction nucleotides: 5. This CDR3 has 15 residues. Germline-derived CDR1 and CDR2 are SSHAT and FNYEAQ (reference sequence). In nucleotides, the CDR3 is TGTGCCAGCAGCTTAGGTCCAGCGGGACCCTACGAGCAGTACTTC. It yields the protein CASSLGPAGPYEQYF.

V and J are TRBV6-5 and TRBJ1-6, with D possibly being TRBD1 (6 bases). In germline, CDR1 is MNHEY, CDR2 SVGAGI. V gave up 1 base and J gave up 4 bases, with 11 bases separating them. The CDR3 extends over 16 amino acids. The CDR3 loop reads CASSYWGGHYNSPLHF. CDR3 DNA sequence: TGTGCCAGCAGTTACTGGGGGGGACATTATAATTCACCCCTCCACTTT.